This TCR beta chain was observed in a study of glioma-infiltrating T cells. The CDR3 length is 13 residues. Per germline, CDR1 SNHLY and CDR2 FYNNEI. Trimming removed 8 bases at V and 8 bases at J, with 16 bases between. This clonotype has a count of ten or more. TCR alpha and beta CDR3 regions were amplified from RNA using iRepertoire nested multiplex PCR. TCRdb re-called the multiplex PCR reads through MiXCR, storing one row per CDR3 protein. In the table there are roughly 120,000 distinct CDR3 sequences, about 23% of which are singletons. The chain carries TRBV2 and TRBJ2-1; tentative D call: TRBD1 (5 bases). Sequenced material: glioma tissue, nonneoplastic brain tissue, or PBMCs (not recorded which). This clonotype was obtained from a human donor with low-grade glioma or glioblastoma, undergoing nonglioma brain surgery, or in good health (not recorded which). The CDR3 nucleotides read TGTGCCAGCCGGATAATGGGGCTCGATGAGCAGTTCTTC. Its translation is CASRIMGLDEQFF.